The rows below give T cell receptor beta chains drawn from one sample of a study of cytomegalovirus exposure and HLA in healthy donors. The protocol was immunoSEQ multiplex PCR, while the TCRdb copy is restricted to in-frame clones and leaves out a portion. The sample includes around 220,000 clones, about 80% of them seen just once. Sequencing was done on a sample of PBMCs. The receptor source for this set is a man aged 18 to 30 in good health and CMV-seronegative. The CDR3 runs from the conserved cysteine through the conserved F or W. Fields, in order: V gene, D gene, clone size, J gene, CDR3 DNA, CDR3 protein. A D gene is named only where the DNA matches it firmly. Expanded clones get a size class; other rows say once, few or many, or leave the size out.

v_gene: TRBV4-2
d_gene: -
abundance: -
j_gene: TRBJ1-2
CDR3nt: TGTGCCAGCAGCCGTCAAGAGGGAGCCAACTATGGCTACACCTTC
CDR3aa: CASSRQEGANYGYTF

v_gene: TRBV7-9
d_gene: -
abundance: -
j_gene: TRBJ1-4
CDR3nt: TGTGCCAGCAGCTTGGGCTTCGAAAAACTGTTTTTT
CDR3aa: CASSLGFEKLFF

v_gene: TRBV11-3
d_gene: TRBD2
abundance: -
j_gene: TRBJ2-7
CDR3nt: TGTGCCAGCAGCTCGGGACTAACCTACGAGCAGTACTTC
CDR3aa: CASSSGLTYEQYF

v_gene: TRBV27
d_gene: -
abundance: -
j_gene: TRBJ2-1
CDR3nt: TGTGCCAGCAGTTTCCTATCTCACTACTACAATGAGCAGTTCTTC
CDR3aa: CASSFLSHYYNEQFF

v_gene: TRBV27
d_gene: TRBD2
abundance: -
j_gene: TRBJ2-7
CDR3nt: TGTGCCAGCAGTTTTCTAGCGGGAGAGCAGTACTTC
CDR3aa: CASSFLAGEQYF

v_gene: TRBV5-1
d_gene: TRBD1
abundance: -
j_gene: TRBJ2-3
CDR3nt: TGCGCCAGTTCCCCCGGGACAGTGGGCACAGATACGCAGTATTTT
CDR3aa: CASSPGTVGTDTQYF

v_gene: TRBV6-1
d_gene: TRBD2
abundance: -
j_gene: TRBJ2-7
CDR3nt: TGTGCCAGCAGTGAGAACTCGCGGGGGGCCCACTACGAGCAGTACTTC
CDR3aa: CASSENSRGAHYEQYF

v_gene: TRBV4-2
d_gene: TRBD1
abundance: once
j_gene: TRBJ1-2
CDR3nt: TGTGCCAGCAGCCCTAGGACAGGGACCTATGGCTACACCTTC
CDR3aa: CASSPRTGTYGYTF

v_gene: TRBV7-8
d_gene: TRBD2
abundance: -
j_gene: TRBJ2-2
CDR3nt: TGTGCCAGCAGCTTAGCTCTAGCGGGGGACACGAACACCGGGGAGCTGTTTTTT
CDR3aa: CASSLALAGDTNTGELFF

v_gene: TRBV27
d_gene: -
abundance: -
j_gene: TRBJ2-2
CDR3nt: TGTGCCAGCATCCTAAAAAGTTCAGGGCCTCCGAACACCGGGGAGCTGTTTTTT
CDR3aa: CASILKSSGPPNTGELFF

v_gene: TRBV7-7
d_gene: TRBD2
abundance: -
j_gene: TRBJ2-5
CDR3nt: TGTGCTAGCAGCCAGGGGACTAGCGGGATCCAAGAGACCCAGTACTTC
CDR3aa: CASSQGTSGIQETQYF

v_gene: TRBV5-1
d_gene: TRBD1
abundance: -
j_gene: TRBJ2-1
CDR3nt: TGCGCCAGCAGCTCGGGACAGGGAGAAGGTAGAGGTGAGCAGTTCTTC
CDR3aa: CASSSGQGEGRGEQFF

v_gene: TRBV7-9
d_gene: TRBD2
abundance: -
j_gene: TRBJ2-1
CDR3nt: TGTGCCAACGCACGGGGGGACGGACACAATGAGCAGTTCTTC
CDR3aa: CANARGDGHNEQFF

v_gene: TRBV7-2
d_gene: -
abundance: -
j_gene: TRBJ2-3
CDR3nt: TGTGCCAGCAGCTTAGGGGCCCGCCAAATAGATACGCAGTATTTT
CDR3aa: CASSLGARQIDTQYF

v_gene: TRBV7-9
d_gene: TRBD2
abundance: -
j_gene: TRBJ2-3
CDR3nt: TGTGCCAGCACCCCCCCGGGACTAGCGGGAGACCCCACAGATACGCAGTATTTT
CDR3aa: CASTPPGLAGDPTDTQYF

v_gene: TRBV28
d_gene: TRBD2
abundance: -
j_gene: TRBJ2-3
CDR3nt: TGTGCCAGCAGTTTAGTACCCTCCGGGAGGGATACGCAGTATTTT
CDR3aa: CASSLVPSGRDTQYF

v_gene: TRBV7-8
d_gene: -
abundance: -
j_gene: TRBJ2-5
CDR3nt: TGTGCCAGCAGCTTAGCAGGACAGTACCAAGAGACCCAGTACTTC
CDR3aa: CASSLAGQYQETQYF

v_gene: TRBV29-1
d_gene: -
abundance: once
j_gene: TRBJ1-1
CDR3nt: TGCAGCGTTGTAGGTGGCAGGAATGAAGCTTTCTTT
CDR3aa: CSVVGGRNEAFF

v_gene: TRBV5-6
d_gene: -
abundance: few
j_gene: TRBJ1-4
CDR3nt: TGTGCCAGCAGCTTGGCGGGAGGGGGGAATGAAAAACTGTTTTTT
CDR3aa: CASSLAGGGNEKLFF

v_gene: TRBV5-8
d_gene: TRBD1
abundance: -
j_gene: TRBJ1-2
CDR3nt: TGTGCCAGCAGCTTAGCCACCGGGACAGGGCGGCCAGGCTACACCTTC
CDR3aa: CASSLATGTGRPGYTF

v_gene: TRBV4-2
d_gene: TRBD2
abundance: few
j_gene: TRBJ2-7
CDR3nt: TGTGCCAGCAGCCCAGTGGAAGCGGGAGGGTTTAACGAGCAGTACTTC
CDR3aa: CASSPVEAGGFNEQYF

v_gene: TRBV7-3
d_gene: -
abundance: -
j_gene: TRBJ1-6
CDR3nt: TGTGCCAGCAGCGAGAGCCCGAATTCACCCCTCCACTTT
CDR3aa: CASSESPNSPLHF

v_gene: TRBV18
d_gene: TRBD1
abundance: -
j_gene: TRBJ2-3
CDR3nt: TGTGCCAGCTCACCACTGGGACAGGGGGCGCATAAGGATACGCAGTATTTT
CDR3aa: CASSPLGQGAHKDTQYF

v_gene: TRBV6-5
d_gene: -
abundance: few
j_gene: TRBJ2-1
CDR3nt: TGTGCCAGCAGCTCCAGTACTACATACAATGAGCAGTTCTTC
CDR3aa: CASSSSTTYNEQFF

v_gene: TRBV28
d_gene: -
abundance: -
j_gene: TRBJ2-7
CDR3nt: TGTGCCAGCTACGGAGGAGCAACCTACGAGCAGTACTTC
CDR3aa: CASYGGATYEQYF

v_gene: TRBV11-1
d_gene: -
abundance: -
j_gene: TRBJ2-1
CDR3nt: TGTGCCAGCAGCTTAGACGCCGGGGTTAGGGAGCAGTTCTTC
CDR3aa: CASSLDAGVREQFF

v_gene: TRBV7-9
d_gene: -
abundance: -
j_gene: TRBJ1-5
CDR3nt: TGTGCCAGCAGCCCCACGGGATCCCGGCAGCCCCAGCATTTT
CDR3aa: CASSPTGSRQPQHF

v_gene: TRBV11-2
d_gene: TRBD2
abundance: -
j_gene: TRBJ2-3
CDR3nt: TGTGCCAGCAGTTCAGGACTAGCGGGAGTCAGAGATACGCAGTATTTT
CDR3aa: CASSSGLAGVRDTQYF

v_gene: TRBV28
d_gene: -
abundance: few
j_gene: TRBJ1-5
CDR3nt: TGTGCCAGCAGACCAGGGGATAGCAATCAGCCCCAGCATTTT
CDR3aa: CASRPGDSNQPQHF

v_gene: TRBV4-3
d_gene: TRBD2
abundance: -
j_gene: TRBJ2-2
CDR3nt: TGCGCCAGCAGCCGCCTTGGGGGGGTTAATGGCGGGGAGCTGTTTTTT
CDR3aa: CASSRLGGVNGGELFF

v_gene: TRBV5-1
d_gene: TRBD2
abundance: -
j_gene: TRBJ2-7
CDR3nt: TGCGCCAGCAGCTTGGAGCCAGCGGGGGGCCTAACCTCCTACGAGCAGTACTTC
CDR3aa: CASSLEPAGGLTSYEQYF

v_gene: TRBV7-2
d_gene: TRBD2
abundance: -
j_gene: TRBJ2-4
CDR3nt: TGTGCCAGCAGCAACGGACTAGCGGGAGTCATTCAGTACTTC
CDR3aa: CASSNGLAGVIQYF

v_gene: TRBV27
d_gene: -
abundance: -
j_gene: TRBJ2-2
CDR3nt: TGTGCCAGCAGCCCAACGTCGACTTACGGGGAGCTGTTTTTT
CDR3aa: CASSPTSTYGELFF

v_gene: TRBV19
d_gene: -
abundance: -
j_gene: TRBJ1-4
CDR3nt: TGTGCCAGTACCTCGGGAGGGTGGAGTGAAAAACTGTTTTTT
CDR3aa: CASTSGGWSEKLFF

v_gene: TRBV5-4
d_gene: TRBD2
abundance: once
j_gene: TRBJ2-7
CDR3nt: TGTGCCAGCAGCCCTACTAGCGGGGTCGAGCAGTACTTC
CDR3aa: CASSPTSGVEQYF

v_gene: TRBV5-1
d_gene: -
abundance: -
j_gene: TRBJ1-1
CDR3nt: TGCGCCAGCAGCCGAATTCCGGGGGACACTGAAGCTTTCTTT
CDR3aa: CASSRIPGDTEAFF

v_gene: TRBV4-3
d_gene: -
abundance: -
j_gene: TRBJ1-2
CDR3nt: TGCGCCAGCAGCCAAGATCCCCAGGGGCGTAACTATGGCTACACCTTC
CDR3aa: CASSQDPQGRNYGYTF

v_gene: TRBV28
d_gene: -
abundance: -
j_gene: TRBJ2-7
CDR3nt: TGTGCCAGCAGTGGCCGAGACAGGAGCTCCTACGAGCAGTACTTC
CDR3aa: CASSGRDRSSYEQYF

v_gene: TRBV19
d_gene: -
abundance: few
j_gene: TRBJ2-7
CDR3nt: TGTGCCAGTAGTATAGATGGCAGAACCTACGAGCAGTACTTC
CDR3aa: CASSIDGRTYEQYF

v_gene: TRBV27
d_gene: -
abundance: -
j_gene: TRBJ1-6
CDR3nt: TGTGCCAGCAGCTACAGGGAGTATTCACCCCTCCACTTT
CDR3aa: CASSYREYSPLHF

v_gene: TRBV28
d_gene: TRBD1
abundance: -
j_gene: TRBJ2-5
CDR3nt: TGTGCCAGCAGTCTAATCGGCCGGGACAGGGGGCAAGAGACCCAGTACTTC
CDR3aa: CASSLIGRDRGQETQYF

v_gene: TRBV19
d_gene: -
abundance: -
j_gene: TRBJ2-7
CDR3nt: TGTGCCAGTAGTATTAGGGCAGGGGCCACCTACGAGCAGTACTTC
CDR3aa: CASSIRAGATYEQYF

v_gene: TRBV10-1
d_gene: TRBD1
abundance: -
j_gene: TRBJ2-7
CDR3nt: TGCGCCAGCATCAGGACAGGGATAGAGGCCTACGAGCAGTACTTC
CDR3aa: CASIRTGIEAYEQYF

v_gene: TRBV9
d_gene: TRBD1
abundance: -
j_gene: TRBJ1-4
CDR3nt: TGTGCCAGCAGCGTAGCTGACAGGGGTTCAAAACTGTTTTTT
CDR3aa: CASSVADRGSKLFF

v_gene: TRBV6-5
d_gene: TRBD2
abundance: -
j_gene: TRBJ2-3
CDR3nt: TGTGCCAGCAGGCCCGGGGGGGCTTATACGCAGTATTTT
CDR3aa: CASRPGGAYTQYF

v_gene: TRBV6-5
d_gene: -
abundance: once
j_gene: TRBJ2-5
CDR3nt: TGTGCCAGCACTTGGCAAAGCCAAGAGACCCAGTACTTC
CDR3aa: CASTWQSQETQYF

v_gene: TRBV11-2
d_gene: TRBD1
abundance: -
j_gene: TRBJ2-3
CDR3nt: TGTGCCAGCAGCCCAGGGACAGGGACAGATACGCAGTATTTT
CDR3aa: CASSPGTGTDTQYF

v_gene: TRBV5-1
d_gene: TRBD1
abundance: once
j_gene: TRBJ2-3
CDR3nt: TGCGCCGGATCTAGGACAGGAGGAGATACGCAGTATTTT
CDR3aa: CAGSRTGGDTQYF

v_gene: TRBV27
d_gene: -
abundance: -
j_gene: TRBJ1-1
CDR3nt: TGTGCCAGCAAATCCTTTCAGTCCCGGGGAGCTTTCTTT
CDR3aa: CASKSFQSRGAFF